These T cell receptor beta chains were read from a single sample in a study of control samples from healthy donors and cancer patients. Measured with immunoSEQ multiplex PCR; TCRdb has only the in-frame clones, and not every one. The sample records about 120,000 clones, around nine tenths being singletons. Sequenced input: blood. These receptors were obtained from a woman in her 70s in good health. The CDR3 runs from the conserved cysteine through the conserved F or W. D genes are given only for firm matches. Part of the rows lack a size; the others show once, few, many or a class for expanded clones.

d_gene: TRBD1; j_gene: TRBJ1-2; v_gene: TRBV6-2/TRBV6-3; abundance: NA; CDR3aa: CASSYSGQGILGYTF; CDR3nt: TGTGCCAGCAGTTACTCTGGACAGGGAATCTTGGGCTACACCTTC
d_gene: NA; j_gene: TRBJ1-1; v_gene: TRBV6-5; abundance: NA; CDR3aa: CASSFRDGEAFF; CDR3nt: TGTGCCAGCAGTTTTAGGGACGGCGAAGCTTTCTTT
d_gene: NA; j_gene: TRBJ2-5; v_gene: TRBV27; abundance: NA; CDR3aa: CASSLLGQETQYF; CDR3nt: TGTGCCAGCAGTTTATTGGGTCAAGAGACCCAGTACTTC
d_gene: NA; j_gene: TRBJ2-2; v_gene: TRBV5-6; abundance: NA; CDR3aa: CASSNSGSGTGELFF; CDR3nt: TGTGCCAGCAGCAATAGCGGTAGTGGCACCGGGGAGCTGTTTTTT
d_gene: NA; j_gene: TRBJ1-2; v_gene: TRBV24-1; abundance: NA; CDR3aa: CATSDLNYGYTF; CDR3nt: TGTGCCACCAGTGATTTGAACTATGGCTACACCTTC
d_gene: NA; j_gene: TRBJ1-2; v_gene: TRBV25-1; abundance: NA; CDR3aa: CASSEYDSYGYTF; CDR3nt: TGTGCCAGCAGTGAATATGACAGTTATGGCTACACCTTC
d_gene: NA; j_gene: TRBJ2-3; v_gene: TRBV20-1; abundance: once; CDR3aa: CSASPSDSTDTQYF; CDR3nt: TGCAGTGCTAGTCCTTCGGACAGCACAGATACGCAGTATTTT
d_gene: NA; j_gene: TRBJ2-2; v_gene: TRBV9; abundance: NA; CDR3aa: CASSVQNTGELFF; CDR3nt: TGTGCCAGCAGCGTACAGAACACCGGGGAGCTGTTTTTT
d_gene: NA; j_gene: TRBJ1-2; v_gene: TRBV5-1; abundance: NA; CDR3aa: CATSGTNYGYTF; CDR3nt: TGCGCCACCTCCGGGACAAACTATGGCTACACCTTC
d_gene: TRBD1; j_gene: TRBJ1-2; v_gene: TRBV24-1; abundance: NA; CDR3aa: CATSPDRVGYGYTF; CDR3nt: TGCGCCACCAGCCCGGACAGGGTTGGATATGGCTACACCTTC
d_gene: NA; j_gene: TRBJ2-4; v_gene: TRBV5-6; abundance: NA; CDR3aa: CASSLLRDIQYF; CDR3nt: TGTGCCAGCAGCTTGCTGCGGGACATTCAGTACTTC
d_gene: TRBD1; j_gene: TRBJ2-1; v_gene: TRBV7-9; abundance: once; CDR3aa: CASSSTGGLYNEQFF; CDR3nt: TGTGCCAGCAGTTCGACAGGGGGCCTATACAATGAGCAGTTCTTC
d_gene: NA; j_gene: TRBJ1-4; v_gene: TRBV5-5; abundance: few; CDR3aa: CASSSGGGGLTNEKLFF; CDR3nt: TGTGCCAGCAGCTCCGGTGGGGGCGGGTTAACTAATGAAAAACTGTTTTTT
d_gene: TRBD1; j_gene: TRBJ1-5; v_gene: TRBV6-6; abundance: once; CDR3aa: CASRQTGGSNQPQHF; CDR3nt: TGTGCCAGCAGGCAGACAGGGGGAAGCAATCAGCCCCAGCATTTT
d_gene: NA; j_gene: TRBJ2-5; v_gene: TRBV27; abundance: NA; CDR3aa: CASSFLGAGLGTQYF; CDR3nt: TGTGCCAGCAGTTTCCTAGGGGCCGGTTTAGGGACCCAGTACTTC
d_gene: TRBD1; j_gene: TRBJ1-2; v_gene: TRBV6-6; abundance: NA; CDR3aa: CASSLGQGLYGYTF; CDR3nt: TGTGCCAGCAGTCTGGGACAGGGCCTCTATGGCTACACCTTC
d_gene: NA; j_gene: TRBJ1-1; v_gene: TRBV5-5; abundance: NA; CDR3aa: CASSLDSLNTEAFF; CDR3nt: TGTGCCAGCAGCTTGGACAGCCTGAACACTGAAGCTTTCTTT
d_gene: TRBD1; j_gene: TRBJ2-5; v_gene: TRBV14; abundance: NA; CDR3aa: CASSLLGQGGETQYF; CDR3nt: TGTGCCAGCAGCCTACTTGGACAGGGAGGAGAGACCCAGTACTTC
d_gene: NA; j_gene: TRBJ1-1; v_gene: TRBV4-3; abundance: NA; CDR3aa: CASSQTLTGNTEAFF; CDR3nt: TGCGCCAGCAGCCAGACCTTGACAGGGAACACTGAAGCTTTCTTT
d_gene: NA; j_gene: TRBJ2-1; v_gene: TRBV12-5; abundance: NA; CDR3aa: CASGSRLGEQFF; CDR3nt: TGTGCTAGTGGTTCCCGACTGGGTGAGCAGTTCTTC
d_gene: NA; j_gene: TRBJ2-6; v_gene: TRBV14; abundance: NA; CDR3aa: CASSQSSGANVLTF; CDR3nt: TGTGCCAGCAGCCAATCCTCTGGGGCCAACGTCCTGACTTTC
d_gene: TRBD1; j_gene: TRBJ1-3; v_gene: TRBV12-3/TRBV12-4; abundance: NA; CDR3aa: CASMGQGRGFIYF; CDR3nt: TGTGCCAGCATGGGACAGGGTAGGGGTTTCATATATTTT
d_gene: TRBD1; j_gene: TRBJ2-3; v_gene: TRBV5-1; abundance: NA; CDR3aa: CASNNLGTATTDTQYF; CDR3nt: TGCGCCAGCAATAATTTAGGGACAGCTACCACAGATACGCAGTATTTT
d_gene: NA; j_gene: TRBJ1-2; v_gene: TRBV27; abundance: NA; CDR3aa: CASSRSGDTYGYTF; CDR3nt: TGTGCCAGCAGCCGGTCGGGGGATACCTATGGCTACACCTTC
d_gene: TRBD1; j_gene: TRBJ2-3; v_gene: TRBV25-1; abundance: NA; CDR3aa: CASSGDRAADTQYF; CDR3nt: TGTGCCAGCAGTGGAGACAGGGCGGCAGATACGCAGTATTTT
d_gene: NA; j_gene: TRBJ2-5; v_gene: TRBV5-1; abundance: NA; CDR3aa: CASSLGQGGQETQYF; CDR3nt: TGCGCCAGCAGCTTGGGACAGGGAGGGCAAGAGACCCAGTACTTC
d_gene: NA; j_gene: TRBJ1-2; v_gene: TRBV7-9; abundance: NA; CDR3aa: CASSLGVLYGYTF; CDR3nt: TGTGCCAGCAGCTTGGGGGTCCTCTATGGCTACACCTTC
d_gene: NA; j_gene: TRBJ1-3; v_gene: TRBV4-1; abundance: NA; CDR3aa: CASSQEGNSGNTIYF; CDR3nt: TGCGCCAGCAGCCAAGAGGGCAACTCTGGAAACACCATATATTTT
d_gene: NA; j_gene: TRBJ1-1; v_gene: TRBV6-6; abundance: NA; CDR3aa: CASIRNLSGPEAFF; CDR3nt: TGTGCCAGCATCCGAAATCTATCGGGACCCGAAGCTTTCTTT
d_gene: NA; j_gene: TRBJ1-3; v_gene: TRBV5-6; abundance: NA; CDR3aa: CASSLEGWASGNTIYF; CDR3nt: TGTGCCAGCAGCTTGGAGGGATGGGCCTCTGGAAACACCATATATTTT
d_gene: TRBD2; j_gene: TRBJ2-1; v_gene: TRBV20-1; abundance: NA; CDR3aa: CSASSSGGYNEQFF; CDR3nt: TGCAGTGCTAGTTCTAGCGGGGGATACAATGAGCAGTTCTTC
d_gene: NA; j_gene: TRBJ1-1; v_gene: TRBV6-5; abundance: NA; CDR3aa: CASRWGSEAFF; CDR3nt: TGTGCCAGCCGGTGGGGGTCTGAAGCTTTCTTT
d_gene: NA; j_gene: TRBJ2-7; v_gene: TRBV11-2; abundance: NA; CDR3aa: CASSLVRAQKDEQYF; CDR3nt: TGTGCCAGCAGCTTAGTTAGGGCGCAGAAAGACGAGCAGTACTTC
d_gene: NA; j_gene: TRBJ1-3; v_gene: TRBV5-4; abundance: NA; CDR3aa: CASSRDGGSNRNTIYF; CDR3nt: TGTGCCAGCAGCCGGGACGGGGGGTCCAACAGAAACACCATATATTTT
d_gene: TRBD1; j_gene: TRBJ1-1; v_gene: TRBV5-5; abundance: NA; CDR3aa: CASSLTGANTEAFF; CDR3nt: TGTGCCAGCAGCTTGACAGGGGCGAACACTGAAGCTTTCTTT
d_gene: TRBD1; j_gene: TRBJ1-6; v_gene: TRBV5-4; abundance: NA; CDR3aa: CASSPDRDGSPLHF; CDR3nt: TGTGCCAGCAGCCCGGACAGGGACGGATCACCCCTCCACTTT
d_gene: TRBD1; j_gene: TRBJ1-1; v_gene: TRBV10-2; abundance: NA; CDR3aa: CASRDDRVVAFF; CDR3nt: TGCGCCAGCAGGGATGACAGGGTGGTAGCTTTCTTT
d_gene: NA; j_gene: TRBJ2-7; v_gene: TRBV25-1; abundance: few; CDR3aa: CASSDQKAPQYF; CDR3nt: TGTGCCAGCAGCGACCAGAAGGCTCCCCAGTACTTC
d_gene: NA; j_gene: TRBJ1-1; v_gene: TRBV10-3; abundance: NA; CDR3aa: CAIRGNGNAEAFF; CDR3nt: TGTGCCATCAGGGGAAACGGTAACGCTGAAGCTTTCTTT
d_gene: TRBD2; j_gene: TRBJ2-1; v_gene: TRBV18; abundance: NA; CDR3aa: CATPGLADNEQFF; CDR3nt: TGTGCCACCCCAGGGCTAGCGGACAATGAGCAGTTCTTC